The 29 T cell receptor beta chains given below trace back to one sample, sequenced in a study of T cells after somatic rescue of genetic block. The protocol was immunoSEQ multiplex PCR, while the TCRdb copy is restricted to in-frame clones and leaves out a portion. This sample has 100,000 to 120,000 clones; around 90% occur once, and the top ten carry about 1.5%. The source material was peripheral blood mononuclear cells (PBMCs). These receptors were obtained from a woman aged 18-29 years.

The rearrangement uses TRBV6-6 and TRBJ1-3, with D unclear. V lost 0 bases and J lost 11, with 14 bases in between. The CDR3 sequence is 14 residues long. Germline assignment: CDR1 MNHNY and CDR2 SVGAGI (reference sequence). CDR3: CASSYSGLASPIYF. The CDR3 DNA follows: TGTGCCAGCAGTTACTCAGGACTCGCCTCCCCCATATATTTT.

The chain couples TRBV7-2 to TRBJ2-3; D possibly corresponds to TRBD2 (7 bases). Trimming removed 4 bases from V and 3 bases from J, with 14 bases in between. CDR1 SGHTA and CDR2 FQGNSA come from the germline V gene. This CDR3 is built from 15 residues. Here the CDR3 DNA reads TGTGCCAGCAGCTCCCCAGGGGAGGGTACAGATACGCAGTATTTT. Its protein is CASSSPGEGTDTQYF.

The CDR3 loop is CASSPTGQGHYGYTF. CDR3 DNA sequence: TGTGCCAGCAGTCCGACGGGACAGGGGCACTATGGCTACACCTTC. The chain has TRBV27 and TRBJ1-2; 10 bases are a match to TRBD1. Unmatched junction bases numbered 6, after V lost 5 bases and J lost 3 bases. This CDR3 has 15 amino acids. CDR1 and CDR2 from the germline V gene are MNHEY and SMNVEV (reference sequence).

The V gene is TRBV28, the J gene TRBJ2-5, with no clear D. The germline V gene has CDR1 MDHEN and CDR2 SYDVKM. V dropped 6 bases and J dropped 2 bases, with 13 bases sitting between them. The CDR3 spans 14 residues. CDR3 amino acids: CASSPAQWQETQYF. CDR3 nucleotides: TGTGCCAGCAGCCCTGCGCAGTGGCAAGAGACCCAGTACTTC.

This clone was seen only once. This chain uses TRBV7-9 with TRBJ2-1; TRBD2 aligns across 13 bases. The CDR3 extends over 16 amino acids. Germline loops: CDR1 SEHNR, CDR2 FQNEAQ (reference sequence). The V and J ends lost 4 bases and 8 bases, in that order; junction bases with no gene match: 8. CDR3: CASSYTSGGATDEQFF. The CDR3 coding sequence is TGTGCCAGCAGCTATACTAGCGGGGGGGCCACTGATGAGCAGTTCTTC.

The chain couples TRBV30 to TRBJ1-1; 9 bases align to TRBD1. Trimming removed 3 bases from V and 5 bases from J; junction bases left unmatched: 10. The CDR3 covers 15 residues. Germline V gene sequence: CDR1 GTSNPN, CDR2 SVGIG (reference sequence). The DNA of the CDR3 is TGTGCCTGGAGCATGGGGGCACAGGGGGCAACTGAAGCTTTCTTT. It yields the protein CAWSMGAQGATEAFF.

J is TRBJ1-1 and V is TRBV16; D unresolved. Germline V lookup: CDR1 KGHSY, CDR2 FQNENV. The germline V and J ends were trimmed by 4 bases and 0 bases, with 9 bases remaining between them. There are 14 residues in the CDR3. The CDR3 region has the DNA TGTGCCAGCAGCCTACAGATTATGAACACTGAAGCTTTCTTT. It is translated as CASSLQIMNTEAFF.

V usage is TRBV7-8 and J usage is TRBJ2-5; maybe TRBD2 (6 bases). Deletions cut 1 base from V and 3 bases from J, with 6 bases between. The CDR3 loop spans 13 amino acids. CDR1 is SGHVS and CDR2 is FQNEAQ in the germline V gene. The CDR3 is CASSLGLEETQYF. DNA for the CDR3: TGTGCCAGCAGCTTAGGACTAGAAGAGACCCAGTACTTC.

The genes are TRBV5-4 and TRBJ2-2; the match to TRBD1 covers 9 bases. Germline V CDR1 and CDR2: SGHNT, YYREEE (reference sequence). Trimming at V came to 7 bases and at J to 1 base, leaving 17 bases not matched to a gene. The CDR3 spans 19 residues. The CDR3 region has the DNA TGTGCCAGCCGGGACAGGGCCACTATCGACACCCAGAACACCGGGGAGCTGTTTTTT. Protein: CASRDRATIDTQNTGELFF. Full variable domain (missing parts from reference TRBV5-4 and TRBJ2-2): ETGVTQSPTHLIKTRGQQVTLRCSSQSGHNTVSWYQQALGQGPQFIFQYYREEENGRGNFPPRFSGLQFPNYSSELNVNALELDDSALYLCASRDRATIDTQNTGELFFGEGSRLTVL.

The rearrangement joins TRBV18 to TRBJ2-2; D is perhaps TRBD1 (5 bases). Per germline, CDR1 KGHSH and CDR2 LQKENI. The CDR3 runs to 16 residues. V dropped 2 bases and J dropped 1 base, with 11 bases sitting between them. In DNA, the CDR3 is TGTGCCAGCTCACCAGCGCAGGGTAGGAACACCGGGGAGCTGTTTTTT. It codes for CASSPAQGRNTGELFF.

The CDR3 spells CASSLFRGSNNSPLHF. The CDR3 bases are TGTGCCAGCAGTTTATTCAGGGGGTCGAATAATTCACCCCTCCACTTT. V is TRBV28 and J is TRBJ1-6; 7 nucleotides agree with TRBD1. From germline, CDR1 is MDHEN and CDR2 SYDVKM. Trimming at V came to 1 base and at J to 5 bases, leaving 5 bases not matched to a gene. The CDR3 contains 16 residues. The entire variable domain, with the rest obtained from reference TRBV28 and TRBJ1-6, is as follows: DVKVTQSSRYLVKRTGEKVFLECVQDMDHENMFWYRQDPGLGLRLIYFSYDVKMKEKGDIPEGYSVSREKKERFSLILESASTNQTSMYLCASSLFRGSNNSPLHFGNGTRLTVT.

J is TRBJ2-3 and V is TRBV9; D uncertain. The V end lost 0 bases, the J end lost 2 bases, and 10 bases lay between the germline ends. Germline CDR1 and CDR2: SGDLS and YYNGEE. CDR3 length equals 15 residues. This CDR3 is CASSVEPPPTDTQYF. The CDR3, as DNA: TGTGCCAGCAGCGTAGAACCCCCCCCCACAGATACGCAGTATTTT. Full variable domain (outside the CDR3, taken from reference TRBV9 and TRBJ2-3): DSGVTQTPKHLITATGQRVTLRCSPRSGDLSVYWYQQSLDQGLQFLIQYYNGEERAKGNILERFSAQQFPDLHSELNLSSLELGDSALYFCASSVEPPPTDTQYFGPGTRLTVL.

This chain links TRBV7-6 with TRBJ2-1; 7 bases align to TRBD1. The CDR3 has 12 residues. CDR1 is SGHVS, CDR2 FNYEAQ, per germline. J was trimmed by 13 bases and V by 5 bases; bases with no gene match: 8. This CDR3 reads CASSELDRSQFF. The CDR3 DNA reads as TGTGCCAGCAGCGAACTGGACAGGTCACAGTTCTTC.

The rearrangement links TRBV7-9 to TRBJ2-1, with TRBD2 matching over 14 bases. The junction had 3 bases not matched to a gene; V was cut back by 1 base and J by 4 bases. CDR1 and CDR2 from the germline V gene are SEHNR and FQNEAQ (reference sequence). This CDR3 has 17 amino acids. The CDR3 protein is CASSLGGLAGGYNEQFF. Here the CDR3 DNA reads TGTGCCAGCAGCTTAGGCGGACTAGCGGGGGGTTACAATGAGCAGTTCTTC.

This chain uses TRBV11-2 with TRBJ1-6, with 8 nucleotides matching TRBD1. The CDR3 extends over 15 amino acids. The V segment lost 5 bases and the J segment 9 bases; nucleotides outside the gene matches: 9. Looked up from germline, CDR1 is SGHAT and CDR2 is FQNNGV. The CDR3 coding sequence is TGTGCCAGCAGCCCACGGACAGGGTTGGGTTCACCCCTCCACTTT. Translation gives CASSPRTGLGSPLHF.

The chain has TRBV1 and TRBJ2-7. TRBV1 is a pseudogene locus. This CDR3 comprises 18 residues. CDR3: CTSSQDIGPFASSYEQYF. The CDR3 DNA reads TGCACCAGCAGCCAAGATATAGGACCTTTTGCCTCGTCCTACGAGCAGTACTTC.

V gene TRBV10-1 combines with J gene TRBJ2-1, with a weak D call TRBD2 (5 bases). Looked up from germline, CDR1 is WNHNN and CDR2 is SYGVQD (reference sequence). With 10 bases removed from V and 2 bases from J, the gap between germline ends came to 18 bases. The CDR3 runs to 15 residues. The CDR3 spells CATRPLAYPYNEQFF. Here the CDR3 DNA reads TGCGCCACTCGACCCTTAGCGTACCCCTACAATGAGCAGTTCTTC.

The chain couples TRBV11-1 to TRBJ1-5; D gene uncertain. Germline CDR1 SGHAT, CDR2 FQDESV (reference sequence). Trimming removed 3 bases at V and 7 bases at J, with 10 bases between. CDR3 length: 13 residues. The chain's CDR3 is CASSFGIGQPQHF. As DNA, the CDR3 is TGTGCCAGCAGCTTTGGGATTGGACAGCCCCAGCATTTT.

Comments on this clone: At one end the junction does not follow the germline gene, possibly because of a read error. V usage is TRBV2 and J usage is TRBJ2-2; no reliable D call. This CDR3 has 13 amino acids. The germline gives CDR1 SNHLY, CDR2 FYNNEI. The CDR3 nucleotides are TGTGCCAGCACTGAAAGGGCGACCGGGGAGCTGTTTTTT. It codes for CASTERATGELFF.

The rearrangement uses TRBV27 and TRBJ1-6, with unresolved D. The CDR3 has 15 amino acids. V was pared by 2 bases and J by 3 bases, with 8 bases between. Germline V gene data show CDR1 as MNHEY and CDR2 as SMNVEV (reference sequence). This CDR3 is CASSLGVGYNSPLHF. The CDR3 DNA is TGTGCCAGCAGTTTAGGGGTGGGCTATAATTCACCCCTCCACTTT.

The chain is built from TRBV6-5 and TRBJ2-7; TRBD1 might be the D (6 bases). The CDR3 consists of 16 residues. From germline, CDR1 is MNHEY and CDR2 SVGAGI. V was clipped by 0 bases and J by 0 bases, with 12 bases between them. In DNA form, the CDR3 reads TGTGCCAGCAGTTACTCGACAGGATCTAGCTCCTACGAGCAGTACTTC. Its protein product is CASSYSTGSSSYEQYF.

The V call is TRBV7-3, the J call TRBJ2-1; 9 nucleotides line up with TRBD1. From germline, CDR1 is SGHTA and CDR2 FQGTGA. Trimming took 3 bases from V and 8 from J; bases not matched to a gene: 5. The CDR3 sequence is 14 residues long. CDR3 residues: CASSLKGQGYEQFF. The CDR3 DNA sequence: TGTGCCAGCAGCTTGAAGGGACAGGGTTATGAGCAGTTCTTC.

The rearrangement links TRBV5-6 to TRBJ2-5; 11 bases line up with TRBD2. Germline CDR1 reads SGHDT; CDR2 reads YYEEEE. V trimming: 3 bases; J trimming: 0 bases; junction bases outside the gene matches: 7. This CDR3 contains 17 residues. CDR3 region: CASSSGLADRYQETQYF. DNA for the CDR3: TGTGCCAGCAGCTCGGGACTAGCGGACAGGTACCAAGAGACCCAGTACTTC. Full variable domain (remainder filled in from reference TRBV5-6 and TRBJ2-5): DAGVTQSPTHLIKTRGQQVTLRCSPKSGHDTVSWYQQALGQGPQFIFQYYEEEERQRGNFPDRFSGHQFPNYSSELNVNALLLGDSALYLCASSSGLADRYQETQYFGPGTRLLVL.

In its sample, this clone was seen a few times. The rearrangement uses TRBV5-6 and TRBJ2-5; possible D gene TRBD2, 7 bases. The CDR3 covers 16 residues. CDR1 is SGHDT and CDR2 is YYEEEE in the germline V gene. Trimming removed 4 bases from V and 5 bases from J, with 21 bases in between. CDR3 nucleotides: TGTGCCAGCAGCCCTATTACTCAGGGGAGGGATGAGACCCAGTACTTC. Protein sequence: CASSPITQGRDETQYF.

The V gene is TRBV18, the J gene TRBJ1-2, with 8 bases aligning to TRBD1. The length of the CDR3 is 13 residues. Germline-derived CDR1 and CDR2 are KGHSH and LQKENI. V lost 2 bases and J lost 4; bases outside the gene matches: 0. CDR3 amino acids: CASSPGTGYGYTF. In DNA, the CDR3 is TGTGCCAGCTCACCAGGGACAGGCTATGGCTACACCTTC.

J is TRBJ1-1 and V is TRBV18; no clear D gene. Germline CDR1 and CDR2: KGHSH and LQKENI. The CDR3 has 12 amino acids. Trimming pared 4 bases from V and 8 bases from J, leaving 11 bases between. The CDR3 DNA follows: TGTGCCAGCTCACTAGTCCTGGCGGAAGCTTTCTTT. Protein sequence: CASSLVLAEAFF.

This clone was seen only a few times. The chain links TRBV27 to TRBJ1-1, with 8 nucleotides matching TRBD1. V lost 5 bases, J lost 3 bases, and 8 bases stayed unmatched. The CDR3 runs 15 residues. The germline gives CDR1 MNHEY, CDR2 SMNVEV (reference sequence). The CDR3, as DNA: TGTGCCAGCAGTCCCTGGACAGGGTCTTACACTGAAGCTTTCTTT. This gives the protein CASSPWTGSYTEAFF.

V and J are TRBV30 and TRBJ2-7; D call uncertain. The length of the CDR3 is 14 residues. In germline, CDR1 is GTSNPN, CDR2 SVGIG (reference sequence). V was trimmed by 0 bases and J by 6 bases, leaving 15 bases between them. CDR3 DNA: TGTGCCTGGAGTGTACGGCTGGCCGGGCCCGAGCAGTACTTC. Amino acid sequence: CAWSVRLAGPEQYF.

This clone was observed once. This sequence joins TRBV2 and TRBJ1-2; 10 bases fit TRBD1. CDR3 length: 14 residues. In germline, CDR1 is SNHLY, CDR2 FYNNEI. V dropped 7 bases and J dropped 4; count of bases not matched to a gene: 6. CDR3 in DNA: TGTGCCAGCACTCGGGACAGGGGTCCCTATGGCTACACCTTC. This codes for CASTRDRGPYGYTF.